Shown below are 12 T cell receptor beta chains from a single sample sequenced in a study of CD8 T cells in ankylosing spondylitis. TCRdb re-called the 5' RACE reads with MiXCR, one entry per CDR3 protein. The sample holds more than 150,000 distinct CDR3 sequences; over 15% are singletons and the top ten take around 4%. Sequencing was done on a sample of blood, either unsorted or a sorted T cell fraction (not recorded which). These receptors originate from a male donor between 5 and 29 years old with ankylosing spondylitis or in good health (not recorded which).

This clonotype was recorded a few times. This chain connects TRBV29-1 to TRBJ1-2; weak D call: TRBD1 (6 bases). This CDR3 is 10 amino acids long. Deletions cut 6 bases from V and 8 bases from J, with 10 bases between. Germline loops: CDR1 SQVTM, CDR2 ANQGSEA. The CDR3 here is CSVGAEGYTF. In DNA form, the CDR3 reads TGCAGCGTGGGGGCGGAGGGCTACACCTTC.

As concerns this clonotype: One end of the junction is discordant with germline, which a read error may explain. The chain employs TRBV7-9 and TRBJ1-1, with D maybe TRBD1 (5 bases). Germline CDR1 and CDR2: SEHNR and FQNEAQ (reference sequence). The length of the CDR3 is 14 residues. The CDR3 DNA sequence: TGTGCCAGCAGCTTAGGCCGGGGGAACACTGACGCTTTCTTT. This encodes CASSLGRGNTDAFF.

This clonotype was observed at least ten times. V usage is TRBV14 and J usage is TRBJ2-2; a weak D match, TRBD2 (6 bases). This CDR3 is 16 amino acids long. The V end was cut by 1 base, the J end by 1 base, with 10 bases between. The germline CDR1 and CDR2 sequences are SGHDN and FVKESK. The CDR3 nucleotides are TGTGCCAGCAGCCAAGTTGGCGGGGTGAACACCGGGGAGCTGTTTTTT. Translated, it gives CASSQVGGVNTGELFF.

The rearrangement links TRBV3-1 to TRBJ1-2; no reliable D call. Germline-derived CDR1 and CDR2 are LGHDT and YNNKEL (reference sequence). The CDR3 length is 13 residues. Trimming took off 1 base at V and 4 bases at J, with 7 bases between the two ends. Written as DNA, the CDR3 is TGTGCCAGCAGCCAAGGCCCAGGCTATGGCTACACCTTC. The encoded protein is CASSQGPGYGYTF. The complete variable domain, with remaining parts taken from reference TRBV3-1 and TRBJ1-2, reads DTAVSQTPKYLVTQMGNDKSIKCEQNLGHDTMYWYKQDSKKFLKIMFSYNNKELIINETVPNRFSPKSPDKAHLNLHINSLELGDSAVYFCASSQGPGYGYTFGSGTRLTVV.

This clonotype was seen at least ten times. The chain recombines TRBV6-4 with TRBJ1-1; a weak D match, TRBD1 (6 bases). Germline V gives CDR1 MRHNA, CDR2 SNTAGT. The V and J ends lost 5 bases and 4 bases respectively, with 14 bases between them. The CDR3 totals 14 residues. DNA of the CDR3: TGTGCCAGCAGTCAGCAGGGGAGAAGCACTGAAGCTTTCTTT. Amino acids: CASSQQGRSTEAFF.

This clonotype was recorded many times. The chain carries TRBV6-6 and TRBJ1-5; D remains ambiguous. Trimming cost V 7 bases and J 5 bases, with 15 bases left between them. Germline V lookup: CDR1 MNHNY, CDR2 SVGAGI (reference sequence). The CDR3 consists of 14 residues. The CDR3 loop is CASTSQQVDQPQHF. As DNA, the CDR3 is TGTGCCAGCACCTCTCAGCAGGTGGATCAGCCCCAGCATTTT.

This clonotype was detected ten times or more. The chain couples TRBV5-1 to TRBJ2-3, with 9 bases aligning to TRBD2. Germline V gene data show CDR1 as SGHRS and CDR2 as YFSETQ. Losses at the gene ends were 1 base for V and 0 bases for J; bases not matched to a gene: 6. The CDR3 spans 17 residues. DNA of the CDR3: TGCGCCAGCAGCTTGTTTAGCGGGAGCACTAGCACAGATACGCAGTATTTT. It translates to CASSLFSGSTSTDTQYF.

The chain joins TRBV12-3 or TRBV12-4 to TRBJ2-1; no clear D. Trimming cost V 3 bases and J 7 bases, with 10 bases left between them. The CDR3 totals 13 residues. The CDR3 sequence is CASSLPEKNEQFF. As DNA, the CDR3 is TGTGCCAGCAGTTTGCCCGAAAAGAATGAGCAGTTCTTC.

This clonotype was seen ten or more times. J is TRBJ2-2 and V is TRBV27; TRBD1 or TRBD2 may be the D gene (5 bases each). Germline V gene sequence: CDR1 MNHEY, CDR2 SMNVEV (reference sequence). The ends were cut back, 3 bases at V and 8 bases at J, with 13 bases in the middle. The CDR3 length is 14 residues. Here the CDR3 DNA reads TGTGCCAGCAGTTTCGGGACGCGGGTGGGGGAGCTGTTTTTT. The encoded protein is CASSFGTRVGELFF.

The table lists this clonotype with many counts. The chain employs TRBV28 and TRBJ2-7; 8 positions agree with TRBD2. Germline values: CDR1 MDHEN, CDR2 SYDVKM. J gave up 4 bases and V 4 bases, and 9 bases lay outside the gene matches. The length of the CDR3 is 15 residues. Here the CDR3 DNA reads TGTGCCAGCAGTTGGTTAGCGGGAATCGGGTACGAGCAGTACTTC. This gives the protein CASSWLAGIGYEQYF.

This clonotype was seen at least ten times. The chain carries TRBV7-2 and TRBJ1-1; D not certain. The germline V and J ends were trimmed by 5 bases and 6 bases, with 16 bases remaining between them. CDR3 size: 14 residues. Germline V lookup: CDR1 SGHTA, CDR2 FQGNSA. The CDR3 DNA sequence: TGTGCCAGCAGCCCAGCGCGTAGTGTGGCTGAAGCTTTCTTT. This codes for CASSPARSVAEAFF.

This clonotype was seen many times. The chain is built from TRBV12-3 or TRBV12-4 and TRBJ2-2; D could derive from TRBD1 or TRBD2 (5 bases each). With 5 bases removed from V and 1 base from J, the gap between germline ends came to 14 bases. The CDR3 sequence is 16 residues long. The CDR3 nucleotides read TGTGCCAGCAGTCCCCCGGGGCTTTGGAACACCGGGGAGCTGTTTTTT. Translating it yields CASSPPGLWNTGELFF.